Listed below are T cell receptor beta chains from one sample, sequenced in a study of blood T cell repertoires in COVID-19. Some clones are missing from TCRdb's copy, which holds only in-frame ones; the method was immunoSEQ multiplex PCR. The sample lists fewer than 200,000 clones; over 80% were seen once. The sequencing sample was made of peripheral blood. The origin of the receptors is a woman aged 50 to 60 with acute or convalescent COVID-19. CDR3s include the opening cysteine and the closing phenylalanine or tryptophan. The D gene is left open where the match is weak. Size is omitted from some rows. Given values are once, few, many or a class for expanded clones.

V,D,J,size,CDR3,DNA
TRBV6-6,-,TRBJ1-2,-,CASSLQGTYGYTF,TGTGCCAGCAGCCTACAGGGAACGTATGGCTACACCTTC
TRBV7-2,TRBD1,TRBJ2-7,-,CASSHRGLGSYEQYF,TGTGCCAGCAGCCACAGGGGCCTCGGCTCCTACGAGCAGTACTTC
TRBV25-1,-,TRBJ1-2,once,CASSESTVANYGYTF,TGTGCCAGCAGTGAATCCACAGTAGCTAACTATGGCTACACCTTC
TRBV12-3/TRBV12-4,TRBD1,TRBJ2-1,few,CASTKTGEQFF,TGTGCCAGCACCAAGACAGGGGAGCAGTTCTTC
TRBV27,-,TRBJ2-3,-,CASSPRGTDTQYF,TGTGCCAGCAGTCCCAGGGGCACAGATACGCAGTATTTT
TRBV30,-,TRBJ1-6,-,CACRKRGSPLHF,TGTGCCTGCCGTAAGCGCGGATCACCCCTCCACTTT
TRBV18,TRBD2,TRBJ2-5,once,CASSPSLAGASVRDF,TGTGCCAGCTCACCCTCCCTAGCGGGGGCCTCAGTACGGGACTTC
TRBV27,-,TRBJ1-5,-,CASSLYGWQPQHF,TGTGCCAGCAGTTTATACGGGTGGCAGCCCCAGCATTTT
TRBV30,-,TRBJ1-3,-,CAWSVMFSGNTIYF,TGTGCCTGGAGTGTTATGTTCTCTGGAAACACCATATATTTT
TRBV18,TRBD1,TRBJ1-2,-,CASSRGTGEGYTF,TGTGCCAGCTCACGGGGGACAGGTGAAGGCTACACCTTC
TRBV7-9,-,TRBJ1-3,few,CASSRQEGNTIYF,TGTGCCAGCAGCAGACAGGAGGGAAACACCATATATTTT
TRBV12-3/TRBV12-4,-,TRBJ1-1,-,CASSLPPGTEAFF,TGTGCCAGCAGTCTACCCCCAGGGACTGAAGCTTTCTTT
TRBV6-5,-,TRBJ1-3,many,CASQPTGGGGNTIYF,TGTGCCAGCCAACCAACCGGGGGGGGTGGAAACACCATATATTTT
TRBV6-2/TRBV6-3,TRBD1,TRBJ2-1,-,CASSRPGTEYNEQFF,TGTGCCAGCAGCCGACCCGGGACAGAGTACAATGAGCAGTTCTTC
TRBV19,TRBD1,TRBJ1-1,once,CASRTTGGWDSTEAFF,TGTGCCAGTAGGACTACAGGGGGCTGGGATAGCACTGAAGCTTTCTTT
TRBV6-5,-,TRBJ2-7,-,CASREDSPYEQYF,TGTGCCAGCAGGGAGGACAGTCCCTACGAGCAGTACTTC
TRBV30,-,TRBJ2-1,-,CAWATGNSYNEQFF,TGTGCCTGGGCTACAGGGAACTCCTACAATGAGCAGTTCTTC
TRBV6-5,-,TRBJ2-7,-,CASSYEGLFAPYEQYF,TGTGCCAGCAGTTACGAGGGCCTCTTCGCCCCCTACGAGCAGTACTTC
TRBV30,-,TRBJ1-2,-,CAWSLYSLSYTF,TGTGCCTGGAGTCTTTACTCACTGAGCTACACCTTC
TRBV29-1,-,TRBJ2-2,-,CSVRGADGELFF,TGCAGCGTCCGGGGGGCTGACGGGGAGCTGTTTTTT
TRBV28,-,TRBJ1-1,-,CASSLGGVSTEAFF,TGTGCCAGCAGTTTGGGGGGGGTGAGCACTGAAGCTTTCTTT
TRBV9,-,TRBJ2-2,-,CASSVDGRELFF,TGTGCCAGCAGCGTAGATGGGCGGGAGCTGTTTTTT
TRBV5-6,-,TRBJ2-7,-,CASSLDRTYEQYF,TGTGCCAGCAGCTTAGACAGGACCTACGAGCAGTACTTC
TRBV27,-,TRBJ1-1,-,CASSLSVRATEAFF,TGTGCCAGCAGTTTATCGGTCAGGGCCACTGAAGCTTTCTTT
TRBV12-5,-,TRBJ1-1,-,CASGLGAGTEAFF,TGTGCTAGTGGCCTGGGGGCGGGCACTGAAGCTTTCTTT
TRBV29-1,TRBD2,TRBJ2-1,-,CSGLLAGEQFF,TGCAGCGGATTACTAGCGGGGGAGCAGTTCTTC
TRBV30,-,TRBJ1-4,-,CAWKGVEKLFF,TGTGCCTGGAAAGGGGTTGAAAAACTGTTTTTT
TRBV5-1,TRBD1,TRBJ1-2,-,CASSLSTGVGGYTF,TGCGCCAGCAGCTTGTCGACAGGGGTGGGAGGCTACACCTTC
TRBV30,-,TRBJ1-5,-,CAWEAGGQSQHF,TGTGCCTGGGAAGCCGGGGGGCAAAGCCAGCATTTT
TRBV6-1,-,TRBJ2-2,-,CASSELWNTGELFF,TGTGCCAGCAGTGAACTTTGGAACACCGGGGAGCTGTTTTTT
TRBV20-1,TRBD1,TRBJ1-2,-,CSAIRGQGYTF,TGCAGTGCTATCAGGGGGCAGGGCTACACCTTC
TRBV3-1/TRBV3-2,-,TRBJ1-3,-,CASSQVGGAAGNTIYF,TGTGCCAGCAGCCAGGTTGGGGGGGCTGCTGGAAACACCATATATTTT
TRBV23-1,TRBD1,TRBJ2-5,once,CASNLRGRGETQYF,TGCGCCAGCAACCTCAGGGGGCGAGGGGAGACCCAGTACTTC
TRBV19,TRBD2,TRBJ2-7,-,CASSIAWGLADEQYF,TGTGCCAGTAGTATAGCGTGGGGACTAGCGGACGAGCAGTACTTC
TRBV7-3,TRBD2,TRBJ2-1,-,CASSFSLAGVYNEQFF,TGTGCCAGCAGCTTTAGTCTAGCGGGAGTCTACAATGAGCAGTTCTTC
TRBV28,-,TRBJ2-7,-,CASTPNTFYEQYF,TGTGCCAGCACTCCGAACACCTTCTACGAGCAGTACTTC
TRBV19,TRBD2,TRBJ2-3,-,CASSIAYSGRGTDTQYF,TGTGCCAGTAGTATAGCCTATAGCGGGCGAGGTACAGATACGCAGTATTTT
TRBV12-3/TRBV12-4,-,TRBJ2-1,-,CASSQTGEQFF,TGTGCCAGCAGCCAAACCGGTGAGCAGTTCTTC
TRBV7-2,-,TRBJ1-2,once,CASSLFRGGTNYGYTF,TGTGCCAGCAGCTTATTCAGAGGCGGGACTAACTATGGCTACACCTTC
TRBV28,-,TRBJ1-2,once,CASNRAEKYTF,TGTGCCAGTAACAGGGCGGAGAAATACACCTTC
TRBV7-8,TRBD1,TRBJ1-5,-,CASSGTRTGVGQPQHF,TGTGCCAGCAGCGGAACTAGGACAGGGGTAGGTCAGCCCCAGCATTTT
TRBV27,TRBD1,TRBJ1-6,few,CASSLSDRVTSPLHF,TGTGCCAGCAGTTTATCAGACAGGGTGACTTCACCCCTCCACTTT
TRBV2,TRBD1,TRBJ1-1,-,CASSFTGGNTEAFF,TGTGCCAGCAGTTTTACAGGGGGGAACACTGAAGCTTTCTTT
TRBV7-9,-,TRBJ2-5,-,CASSLGPGGAYQETQYF,TGTGCCAGCAGCTTAGGTCCCGGCGGGGCGTACCAAGAGACCCAGTACTTC
TRBV4-1,-,TRBJ2-1,-,CASQQLTRDNEQFF,TGCGCCAGCCAACAACTAACTCGGGACAATGAGCAGTTCTTC
TRBV4-2,TRBD2,TRBJ2-5,-,CASSLNRGLAGPNPQETQYF,TGTGCCAGCAGCCTTAACCGGGGACTAGCGGGGCCGAACCCCCAAGAGACCCAGTACTTC